These 17 T cell receptor beta chains were sequenced from one sample in a study of T cells in Graves' hyperthyroidism and ophthalmopathy. Using RNA transcripts as the source, TCR beta CDR3 regions were amplified. RT-PCR in the first round (using the HTBI primer set) targeted the TCR CDR3. TCRdb fed the multiplex PCR reads into MiXCR, producing one record per CDR3 protein. The table lists over 650,000 distinct CDR3 sequences, 45% of them singletons. Sequenced material: peripheral blood or thyroid tissue (not recorded which). These receptors came from an adult man with Graves' disease, either hyperthyroidism or ophthalmopathy (not recorded which).

Comment on this clonotype: It is likely a read error, because the conserved phenylalanine at the end of the CDR3 is missing. It is unclear where the CDR3 begins or ends on the DNA, so no DNA is shown, and the CDR3 is as TCRdb lists it. The chain carries TRBV2 and TRBJ1-1; the table's D call, TRBD1, has no DNA check behind it. CDR1 and CDR2 (germline): SNHLY, FYNNEI. The CDR3 adds up to 11 amino acids, both ends counted. The CDR3 sequence is CASQGALHTNY.

The sample holds a few counts of this clonotype. The rearrangement links TRBV2 to TRBJ1-6; D may be TRBD1 (5 bases). V lost 5 bases, J lost 7 bases, and 12 bases lay in between. Germline loops: CDR1 SNHLY, CDR2 FYNNEI. The CDR3 length is 14 residues. CDR3 region: CASSFRVGNSPLHF. The DNA of the CDR3 is TGTGCCAGCAGTTTCAGGGTTGGAAATTCACCCCTCCACTTT.

This clonotype came up once. The gene calls are TRBV25-1 and TRBJ1-1; 7 bases are a match to TRBD1. Looked up from germline, CDR1 is MGHDK and CDR2 is SYGVNS. The CDR3 contains 13 residues. CDR3: CASVTGVRGEAFF. CDR3 sequence (DNA): TGTGCTAGCGTCACAGGGGTTCGAGGTGAAGCTTTCTTT.

Of note for this clonotype: Just one base apart from a much larger clone, this may be a read error. The gene calls are TRBV7-8 and TRBJ1-1; D gene ambiguous. The V and J ends lost 5 bases and 7 bases respectively, with 20 bases between them. The germline CDR1 and CDR2 sequences are SGHVS and FQNEAQ. The CDR3 has 15 residues. CDR3 region: CASSQDVWGLGEAFF. CDR3 coding DNA: TGTGCCAGCAGCCAAGATGTATGGGGTTTGGGTGAAGCTTTCTTT.

This clonotype appeared many times. One end of the junction varies from germline; a read error may be responsible. Here the CDR3 reads CASSQGQGEDF. The CDR3 bases are TGTGCCAGCAGTCAAGGACAGGGGGAGGATTTT. V is TRBV12-3 or TRBV12-4 and J is TRBJ1-3; the match to TRBD1 covers 10 bases. This CDR3 is 11 amino acids long.

This clonotype has a single count. This chain joins TRBV10-3 and TRBJ1-1; 8 bases fit TRBD1. V lost 7 bases to trimming and J lost 7 bases; unmatched junction nucleotides: 5. Per germline, CDR1 ENHRY and CDR2 SYGVKD. This CDR3 spans 12 amino acids. The CDR3 sequence is CAIKQGGNEAFF. In DNA form, the CDR3 reads TGTGCCATCAAACAGGGGGGGAATGAAGCTTTCTTT.

This clonotype has ten or more counts. The rearrangement uses TRBV7-2 and TRBJ2-7; D remains unclear. The ends were cut back, 3 bases at V and 4 bases at J, with 4 bases in the middle. The CDR3 totals 11 residues. The V gene's germline CDR1 is SGHTA and CDR2 FQGNSA. CDR3 DNA sequence: TGTGCCAGCAGCTTTAGATACGAGCAGTACTTC. Amino acid sequence: CASSFRYEQYF.

There are a few counts of this clonotype. This rearrangement joins TRBV7-9 to TRBJ2-3; either TRBD1 or TRBD2 may fit D (6 bases each). The V gene lost 6 bases and the J gene lost 2 bases, with 12 bases spanning the gap. This CDR3 region has 14 residues. Germline V lookup: CDR1 SEHNR, CDR2 FQNEAQ (reference sequence). CDR3 sequence: CASRLRGHTDTQYF. CDR3 coding DNA: TGTGCCAGCAGGCTTCGGGGGCACACAGATACGCAGTATTTT. The full variable domain, with the rest looked up from reference TRBV7-9 and TRBJ2-3, is DTGVSQNPRHKITKRGQNVTFRCDPISEHNRLYWYRQTLGQGPEFLTYFQNEAQLEKSRLLSDRFSAERPKGSFSTLEIQRTEQGDSAMYLCASRLRGHTDTQYFGPGTRLTVL.

This clonotype was observed a few times. This chain uses TRBV2 with TRBJ1-1, with 12 bases identical to TRBD1. J was trimmed by 8 bases and V by 6 bases; bases with no gene match: 10. The V gene's germline CDR1 is SNHLY and CDR2 FYNNEI. This CDR3 contains 15 residues. The CDR3 protein is CASRAPGQGAQEAFF. CDR3 nucleotides: TGTGCCAGCAGGGCACCGGGACAGGGGGCCCAAGAAGCTTTCTTT.

The CDR3 sequence: CATSSARGTSSGELFF. The CDR3 nucleotides read TGTGCCACCAGCAGTGCCCGGGGGACATCCTCCGGGGAGCTGTTTTTT. The genes are TRBV15 and TRBJ2-2; D is tentatively TRBD1 or TRBD2 (6 bases each). From germline, CDR1 is LNHNV and CDR2 YYDKDF (reference sequence). V lost 3 bases, J lost 6 bases, and 17 bases lay in between. The CDR3 loop spans 16 amino acids. Using reference TRBV15 and TRBJ2-2 for the parts outside the CDR3, the full variable domain is DAMVIQNPRYQVTQFGKPVTLSCSQTLNHNVMYWYQQKSSQAPKLLFHYYDKDFNNEADTPDNFQSRRPNTSFCFLDIRSPGLGDTAMYLCATSSARGTSSGELFFGEGSRLTVL.

In the case of this clonotype: With a far larger clone one base away, a read error is the likely cause. Here the CDR3 omits its conserved ending phenylalanine or tryptophan, so a read error is the likely source. V and J are TRBV7-9 and TRBJ1-1; no clear D. V dropped 3 bases and J dropped 1 base, with 6 bases sitting between them. The CDR3 totals 13 residues. Germline V CDR1 and CDR2: SEHNR, FQNEAQ (reference sequence). CDR3 nucleotide sequence: TGTGCCAGCAGCTTTAGGGAGAACACTGAAGCTTTCCTT. Its protein product is CASSFRENTEAFL.

This clonotype was counted many times. This sequence joins TRBV7-9 and TRBJ1-5, with D tentatively TRBD1 (5 bases). Germline-derived CDR1 and CDR2 are SEHNR and FQNEAQ (reference sequence). CDR3 size: 13 residues. Between the trimmed V and J ends, which lost 5 bases and 11 bases, there was a span of 16 bases. CDR3 in DNA: TGTGCCAGCAGCGCCGGGACCGACCGGACCCAGCATTTT. Its protein is CASSAGTDRTQHF.

Details on this clonotype: One junction end disagrees with the germline gene, perhaps due to a read error. The chain uses TRBV7-3 and TRBJ1-2; D call uncertain. In germline, CDR1 is SGHTA, CDR2 FQGTGA. The CDR3 is 12 residues long. The CDR3 region has the DNA TGCGCCAGCAGCCAGGACGGGGATGACTACACCTTC. Translating gives CASSQDGDDYTF. Using reference TRBV7-3 and TRBJ1-2 for the parts outside the CDR3, the full variable domain is GAGVSQTPSNKVTEKGKYVELRCDPISGHTALYWYRQSLGQGPEFLIYFQGTGAADDSGLPNDRFFAVRPEGSVSTLKIQRTERGDSAVYLCASSQDGDDYTFGSGTRLTVV.

This clonotype was picked up many times. This rearrangement joins TRBV29-1 to TRBJ1-2; no firm D call. The CDR3 consists of 14 residues. V was pared by 5 bases and J by 0 bases, with 13 bases between. Germline V CDR1 and CDR2: SQVTM, ANQGSEA. The DNA for the CDR3 is TGCAGCGTTCAGTACGGCTTAGCTAACTATGGCTACACCTTC. Its translation: CSVQYGLANYGYTF.

The chain carries TRBV12-3 or TRBV12-4 and TRBJ1-2, with 8 bases fitting TRBD1. V was clipped by 6 bases and J by 4 bases; unmatched bases: 10. The CDR3 extends over 15 amino acids. The CDR3: CASRDGQGLFYGYTF. DNA for the CDR3: TGTGCCAGCAGGGACGGACAGGGACTGTTCTATGGCTACACCTTC.

This clonotype was recorded at least ten times. V and J are TRBV2 and TRBJ2-2; D unclear. V was clipped by 0 bases and J by 5 bases, with 4 bases between them. The CDR3 is made up of 13 amino acids. Germline V gene data show CDR1 as SNHLY and CDR2 as FYNNEI. This chain's CDR3 is CASSEAVTGELFF. The CDR3 DNA is TGTGCCAGCAGTGAAGCGGTAACCGGGGAGCTGTTTTTT.

The chain recombines TRBV5-1 with TRBJ1-3, with D unresolved. This CDR3 is 13 amino acids long. The germline V and J ends were trimmed by 0 bases and 5 bases, with 6 bases remaining between them. CDR1 and CDR2 from the germline V gene are SGHRS and YFSETQ. Here the CDR3 reads CASSLDNRNTIYF. The CDR3 DNA reads TGCGCCAGCAGCTTGGATAACCGAAACACCATATATTTT.